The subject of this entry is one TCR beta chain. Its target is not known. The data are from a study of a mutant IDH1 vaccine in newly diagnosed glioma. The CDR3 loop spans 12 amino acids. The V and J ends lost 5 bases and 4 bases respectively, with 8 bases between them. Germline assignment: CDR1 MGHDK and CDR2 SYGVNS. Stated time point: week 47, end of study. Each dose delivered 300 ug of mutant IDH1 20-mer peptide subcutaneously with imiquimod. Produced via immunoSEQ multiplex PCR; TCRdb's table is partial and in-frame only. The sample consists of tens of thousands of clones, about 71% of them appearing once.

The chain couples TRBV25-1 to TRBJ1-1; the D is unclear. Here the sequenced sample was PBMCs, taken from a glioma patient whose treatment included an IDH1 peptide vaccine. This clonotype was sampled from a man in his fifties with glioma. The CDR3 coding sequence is TGTGCCAGCAGTAGGACGGCCACTGAAGCTTTCTTT. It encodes CASSRTATEAFF.